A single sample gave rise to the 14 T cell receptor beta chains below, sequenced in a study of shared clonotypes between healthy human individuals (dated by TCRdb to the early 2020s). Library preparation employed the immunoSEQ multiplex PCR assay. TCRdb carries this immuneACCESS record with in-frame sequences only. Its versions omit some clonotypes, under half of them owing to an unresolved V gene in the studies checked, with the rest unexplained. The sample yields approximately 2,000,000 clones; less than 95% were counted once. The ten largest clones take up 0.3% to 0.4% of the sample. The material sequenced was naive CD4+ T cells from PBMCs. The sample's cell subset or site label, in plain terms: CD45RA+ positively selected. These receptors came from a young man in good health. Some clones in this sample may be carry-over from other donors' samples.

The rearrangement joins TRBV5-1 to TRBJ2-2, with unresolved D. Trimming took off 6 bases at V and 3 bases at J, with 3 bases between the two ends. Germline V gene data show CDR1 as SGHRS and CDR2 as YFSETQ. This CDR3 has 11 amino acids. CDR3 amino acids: CASTHTGELFF. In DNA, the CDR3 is TGCGCCAGCACCCACACCGGGGAGCTGTTTTTT.

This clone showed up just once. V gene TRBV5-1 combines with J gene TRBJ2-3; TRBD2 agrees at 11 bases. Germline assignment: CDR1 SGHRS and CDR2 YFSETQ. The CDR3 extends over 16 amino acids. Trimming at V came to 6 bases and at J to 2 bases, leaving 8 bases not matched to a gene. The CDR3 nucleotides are TGCGCCAGCAACCTGCTAGCGGGAGGCCCCACAGATACGCAGTATTTT. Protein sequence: CASNLLAGGPTDTQYF.

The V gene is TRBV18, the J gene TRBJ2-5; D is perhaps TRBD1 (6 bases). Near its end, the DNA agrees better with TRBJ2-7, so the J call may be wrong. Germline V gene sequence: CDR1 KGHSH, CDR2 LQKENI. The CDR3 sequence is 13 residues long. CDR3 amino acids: CASSPRDTYEQYF. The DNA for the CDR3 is TGTGCCAGCTCACCCCGGGACACCTACGAGCAGTACTTC.

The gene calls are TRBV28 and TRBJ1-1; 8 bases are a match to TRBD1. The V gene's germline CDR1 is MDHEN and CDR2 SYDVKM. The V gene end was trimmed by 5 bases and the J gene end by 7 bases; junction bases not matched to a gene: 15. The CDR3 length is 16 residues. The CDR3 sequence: CASSPWTGPGGDEAFF. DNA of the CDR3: TGTGCCAGCAGTCCGTGGACAGGGCCAGGGGGGGATGAAGCTTTCTTT.

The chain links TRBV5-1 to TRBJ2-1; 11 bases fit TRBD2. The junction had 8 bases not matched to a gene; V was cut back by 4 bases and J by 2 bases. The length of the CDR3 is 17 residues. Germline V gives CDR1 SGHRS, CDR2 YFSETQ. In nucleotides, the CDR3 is TGCGCCAGCAGCGCCACCACGACTAGCGGGGCCTACAATGAGCAGTTCTTC. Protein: CASSATTTSGAYNEQFF.

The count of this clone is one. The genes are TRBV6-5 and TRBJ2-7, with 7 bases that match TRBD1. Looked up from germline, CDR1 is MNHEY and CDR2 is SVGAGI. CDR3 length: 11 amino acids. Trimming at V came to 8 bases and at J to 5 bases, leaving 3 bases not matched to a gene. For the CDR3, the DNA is TGTGCCAGCCACCAGGGGGACGAGCAGTACTTC. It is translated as CASHQGDEQYF.

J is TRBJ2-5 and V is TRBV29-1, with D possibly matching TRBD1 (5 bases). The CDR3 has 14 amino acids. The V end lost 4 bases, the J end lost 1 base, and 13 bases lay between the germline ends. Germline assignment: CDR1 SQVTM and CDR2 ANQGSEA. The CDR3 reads CSVVAGSSQETQYF. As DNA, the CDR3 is TGCAGCGTTGTGGCAGGGTCGAGCCAAGAGACCCAGTACTTC.

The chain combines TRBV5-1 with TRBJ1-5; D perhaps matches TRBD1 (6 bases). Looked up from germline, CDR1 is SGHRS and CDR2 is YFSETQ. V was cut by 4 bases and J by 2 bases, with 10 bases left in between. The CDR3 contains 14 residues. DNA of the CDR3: TGCGCCAGCAGCCCGGACAGTGGCAATCAGCCCCAGCATTTT. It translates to CASSPDSGNQPQHF. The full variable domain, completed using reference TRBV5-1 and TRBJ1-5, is KAGVTQTPRYLIKTRGQQVTLSCSPISGHRSVSWYQQTPGQGLQFLFEYFSETQRNKGNFPGRFSGRQFSNSRSEMNVSTLELGDSALYLCASSPDSGNQPQHFGDGTRLSIL.

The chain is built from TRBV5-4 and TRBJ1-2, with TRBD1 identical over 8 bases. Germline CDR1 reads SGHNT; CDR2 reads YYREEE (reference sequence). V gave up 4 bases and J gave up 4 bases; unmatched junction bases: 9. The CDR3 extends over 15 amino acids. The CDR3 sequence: CASSTAGGGGYGYTF. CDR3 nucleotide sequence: TGTGCCAGCAGCACCGCAGGGGGCGGTGGCTATGGCTACACCTTC.

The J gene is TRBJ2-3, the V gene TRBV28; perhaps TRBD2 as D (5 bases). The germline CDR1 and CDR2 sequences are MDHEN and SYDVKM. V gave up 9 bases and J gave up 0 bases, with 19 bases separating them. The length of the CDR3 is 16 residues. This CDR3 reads CASPKDRDSSTDTQYF. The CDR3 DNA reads TGTGCCAGTCCGAAGGACCGGGATTCTAGCACAGATACGCAGTATTTT.

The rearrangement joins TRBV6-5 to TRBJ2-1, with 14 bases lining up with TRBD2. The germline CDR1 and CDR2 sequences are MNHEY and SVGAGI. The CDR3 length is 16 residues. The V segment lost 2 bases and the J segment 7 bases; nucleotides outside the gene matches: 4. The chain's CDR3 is CASSYPGLAGVNEQFF. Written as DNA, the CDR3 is TGTGCCAGCAGTTACCCGGGACTAGCGGGAGTAAATGAGCAGTTCTTC.

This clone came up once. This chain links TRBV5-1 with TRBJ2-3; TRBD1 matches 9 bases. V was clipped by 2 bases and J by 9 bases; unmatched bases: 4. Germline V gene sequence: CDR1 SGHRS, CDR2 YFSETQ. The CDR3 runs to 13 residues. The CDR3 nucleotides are TGCGCCAGCAGCTTCTCCGGGACAGGGACGCAGTATTTT. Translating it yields CASSFSGTGTQYF.

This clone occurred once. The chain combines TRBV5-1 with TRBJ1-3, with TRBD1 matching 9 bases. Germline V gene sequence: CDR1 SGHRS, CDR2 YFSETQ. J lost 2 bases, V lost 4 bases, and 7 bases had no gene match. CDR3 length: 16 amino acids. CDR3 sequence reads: CASSLGQGSAGNTIYF. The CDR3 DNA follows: TGCGCCAGCAGCCTAGGACAGGGGTCCGCTGGAAACACCATATATTTT.

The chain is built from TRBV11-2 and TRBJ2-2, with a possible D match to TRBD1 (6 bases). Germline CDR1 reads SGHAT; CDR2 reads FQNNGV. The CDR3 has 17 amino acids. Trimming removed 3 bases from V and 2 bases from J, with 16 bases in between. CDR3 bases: TGTGCCAGCAGCTTCCCTCTAGGGGGTGGCAACACCGGGGAGCTGTTTTTT. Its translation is CASSFPLGGGNTGELFF.